The 27 T cell receptor beta chains in this list originate from one sample, sequenced in a study of vaccination effects on CD4 cells after COVID-19. The antigens for these receptors are not known. The table came from immunoSEQ multiplex PCR; TCRdb's copy has only in-frame clones and leaves some out. This sample carries 50,000 to 70,000 clones, approximately 78% of them seen once, and the ten largest clones take approximately 22%. It was after more than nine days of culture that CD4+ T cells were isolated. This specimen was CD4+ T cells from PBMCs cultured without peptide, taken before COVID-19 vaccination. These receptors originate from a human donor who had a prior SARS-CoV-2 infection.

CDR3 in amino acids: CASSPSGNADEQYF. CDR3 DNA: TGTGCCAGCTCACCTAGCGGGAACGCGGACGAGCAGTACTTC. This sequence joins TRBV18 and TRBJ2-7, with 8 nucleotides matching TRBD2. The germline V gene encodes CDR1 KGHSH and CDR2 LQKENI. This CDR3 is built from 14 residues. J was trimmed by 5 bases and V by 3 bases; bases with no gene match: 6.

The count of this clone is one. The V and J genes are TRBV11-1 and TRBJ2-1, with TRBD1 matching 8 bases. This CDR3 contains 15 residues. Germline V gives CDR1 SGHAT, CDR2 FQDESV (reference sequence). V lost 3 bases, J lost 8 bases, and 9 bases stayed unmatched. CDR3 nucleotide sequence: TGTGCCAGCAGCTTTTTGGGACAGGAAGGTGATGAGCAGTTCTTC. This translates into CASSFLGQEGDEQFF.

This clone has more than one count but fewer than ten. J is TRBJ2-1 and V is TRBV9, with a tentative D call TRBD2 (5 bases). V lost 4 bases and J lost 8, with 22 bases in between. The CDR3 spans 16 residues. CDR1 and CDR2 from the germline V gene are SGDLS and YYNGEE. This CDR3 reads CASSRLVVGSRDEQFF. DNA of the CDR3: TGTGCCAGCAGCCGCCTTGTAGTTGGGAGTCGTGATGAGCAGTTCTTC.

The chain is built from TRBV19 and TRBJ1-6; D is uncertain. V was trimmed by 6 bases and J by 7 bases, leaving 7 bases between them. The CDR3 length is 12 residues. The germline V gene has CDR1 LNHDA and CDR2 SQIVND (reference sequence). CDR3 region: CASRKLNSPLHF. CDR3 coding DNA: TGTGCCAGTAGAAAACTCAATTCACCCCTCCACTTT. Using reference TRBV19 and TRBJ1-6 for the parts outside the CDR3, the full variable domain is DGGITQSPKYLFRKEGQNVTLSCEQNLNHDAMYWYRQDPGQGLRLIYYSQIVNDFQKGDIAEGYSVSREKKESFPLTVTSAQKNPTAFYLCASRKLNSPLHFGNGTRLTVT.

V and J are TRBV7-9 and TRBJ1-2; 8 bases line up with TRBD1. The V segment lost 1 base and the J segment 4 bases; nucleotides outside the gene matches: 2. The CDR3 has 14 residues. CDR1 SEHNR and CDR2 FQNEAQ come from the germline V gene (reference sequence). The CDR3 sequence: CASSLEGQVYGYTF. The CDR3 DNA is TGTGCCAGCAGCTTAGAGGGACAGGTCTATGGCTACACCTTC.

The rearrangement links TRBV19 to TRBJ2-2, with 9 bases matching TRBD2. The V and J ends lost 3 bases and 2 bases, in that order; junction bases with no gene match: 4. The germline CDR1 and CDR2 sequences are LNHDA and SQIVND (reference sequence). The CDR3 contains 16 residues. The CDR3 is CASSILTSGNTGELFF. The CDR3 DNA follows: TGTGCCAGTAGTATTTTGACTAGCGGTAACACCGGGGAGCTGTTTTTT.

In this sample, this clone turned up a few times. This sequence joins TRBV5-1 and TRBJ1-4; 7 positions agree with TRBD1. Germline V gene lookup returns CDR1 SGHRS and CDR2 YFSETQ. The CDR3 is 15 residues long. Trimming cost V 6 bases and J 7 bases; bases outside gene matches: 12. This chain's CDR3 is CASTDTQGDGEKLFF. CDR3 bases: TGCGCCAGCACGGACACTCAGGGGGACGGTGAAAAACTGTTTTTT.

The J gene is TRBJ2-3, the V gene TRBV19; 9 bases are shared with TRBD2. CDR1 and CDR2 from the germline V gene are LNHDA and SQIVND (reference sequence). The CDR3 consists of 16 residues. V shed 7 bases, J shed 4 bases, and the junction held 12 bases outside the gene matches. The CDR3 DNA reads TGTGCCAGTACCCCGGGTAGCGGGAGATCGGCAGATACGCAGTATTTT. Translating it yields CASTPGSGRSADTQYF.

The V call is TRBV9, the J call TRBJ1-6; D not certain. V lost 0 bases and J lost 3, with 10 bases in between. The CDR3 is 16 amino acids. From germline, CDR1 is SGDLS and CDR2 YYNGEE. The DNA for the CDR3 is TGTGCCAGCAGCGTAGGCCCACAGAACTATAATTCACCCCTCCACTTT. This codes for CASSVGPQNYNSPLHF.

A few counts support this clone. This chain uses TRBV5-1 with TRBJ1-2; possible D gene TRBD1, 6 bases. Per germline, CDR1 SGHRS and CDR2 YFSETQ. The CDR3 contains 14 residues. The V end lost 4 bases, the J end lost 4 bases, and 14 bases lay between the germline ends. This CDR3 is CASSPGGYSYGYTF. Here the CDR3 DNA reads TGCGCCAGCAGCCCGGGGGGCTATAGCTATGGCTACACCTTC. The whole variable domain, filled in from reference TRBV5-1 and TRBJ1-2, reads KAGVTQTPRYLIKTRGQQVTLSCSPISGHRSVSWYQQTPGQGLQFLFEYFSETQRNKGNFPGRFSGRQFSNSRSEMNVSTLELGDSALYLCASSPGGYSYGYTFGSGTRLTVV.

V and J are TRBV28 and TRBJ2-3, with D maybe TRBD2 (5 bases). Trimming took 6 bases from V and 1 from J, leaving 11 bases between them. CDR3 length: 14 residues. In germline, CDR1 is MDHEN, CDR2 SYDVKM. The CDR3, as DNA: TGTGCCAGCAGCCTCCTAGCAGGCACAGATACGCAGTATTTT. This sequence encodes CASSLLAGTDTQYF. The whole variable domain, remainder taken from reference TRBV28 and TRBJ2-3, is DVKVTQSSRYLVKRTGEKVFLECVQDMDHENMFWYRQDPGLGLRLIYFSYDVKMKEKGDIPEGYSVSREKKERFSLILESASTNQTSMYLCASSLLAGTDTQYFGPGTRLTVL.

The CDR3 loop reads CASSWTSGNTGELFF. For the CDR3, the DNA is TGTGCCAGCAGCTGGACTAGCGGGAACACCGGGGAGCTGTTTTTT. The V call is TRBV9, the J call TRBJ2-2; 10 nucleotides align to TRBD2. The germline V gene has CDR1 SGDLS and CDR2 YYNGEE. This CDR3 region has 15 residues. The J segment lost 1 base and the V segment lost 4 bases, leaving 1 base of the junction unmatched.

The V gene is TRBV19, the J gene TRBJ1-4, with 8 bases fitting TRBD1. The CDR3 has 15 residues. With 4 bases clipped from V and 2 bases from J, the junction kept 3 bases outside the gene matches. CDR1 is LNHDA, CDR2 SQIVND, per germline (reference sequence). CDR3 in amino acids: CASSTYRGTNEKLFF. The CDR3 DNA reads TGTGCCAGTAGTACATACAGGGGGACTAATGAAAAACTGTTTTTT.

The chain employs TRBV19 and TRBJ1-2; 7 positions agree with TRBD1. V lost 5 bases, J lost 1 base, and 13 bases stayed unmatched. The germline V gene encodes CDR1 LNHDA and CDR2 SQIVND (reference sequence). The CDR3 is 17 residues long. CDR3 DNA sequence: TGTGCCAGTAGTCCCCGCAACAGGGGTAACCTTAACTATGGCTACACCTTC. Its translation is CASSPRNRGNLNYGYTF.

The V call is TRBV18, the J call TRBJ2-1; TRBD2 matches at 10 bases. The CDR3 is 15 amino acids. Germline V gives CDR1 KGHSH, CDR2 LQKENI. Trimming at V came to 4 bases and at J to 7 bases, leaving 7 bases not matched to a gene. CDR3 nucleotides: TGTGCCAGCTCACAATTAGCGGGAGGTACGAATGAGCAGTTCTTC. This gives the protein CASSQLAGGTNEQFF.

This clone was seen more than once but under ten times. V gene TRBV18 combines with J gene TRBJ2-1, with 12 bases that match TRBD2. V shed 5 bases, J shed 5 bases, and the junction held 10 bases outside the gene matches. CDR1 and CDR2 (germline): KGHSH, LQKENI. The CDR3 spans 17 residues. CDR3 nucleotides: TGTGCCAGCTCATTCACCGCCGGGACTAGCGGGCACAATGAGCAGTTCTTC. This sequence encodes CASSFTAGTSGHNEQFF.

The genes are TRBV30 and TRBJ1-5; 7 nucleotides match TRBD1. This CDR3 has 16 residues. Germline-derived CDR1 and CDR2 are GTSNPN and SVGIG (reference sequence). The junction had 10 bases not matched to a gene; V was cut back by 0 bases and J by 5 bases. CDR3 sequence: CAWSVSRGGADQPQHF. In DNA, the CDR3 is TGTGCCTGGAGTGTCTCTAGAGGGGGCGCGGATCAGCCCCAGCATTTT.

V gene TRBV2 combines with J gene TRBJ2-5; 10 nucleotides match TRBD1. The CDR3 runs 13 residues. V was pared by 4 bases and J by 5 bases, with 1 base of the junction left unmatched. The V gene's germline CDR1 is SNHLY and CDR2 FYNNEI. DNA of the CDR3: TGTGCCAGCAGTGGGACAGGGGGTGAGACCCAGTACTTC. Translation gives CASSGTGGETQYF.

The rearrangement links TRBV4-1 to TRBJ1-4; D is undetermined. Between the trimmed V and J ends, which lost 4 bases and 8 bases, there was a span of 17 bases. Looked up from germline, CDR1 is MGHRA and CDR2 is YSYEKL. The CDR3 is made up of 15 amino acids. CDR3 amino acids: CASSPLLGDGEKLFF. CDR3 bases: TGCGCCAGCAGCCCTCTTCTAGGCGATGGGGAAAAACTGTTTTTT.

The V gene is TRBV11-2, the J gene TRBJ2-1, with TRBD2 identical over 11 bases. With 1 base clipped from V and 7 bases from J, the junction kept 6 bases outside the gene matches. There are 16 residues in the CDR3. CDR1 and CDR2 from the germline V gene are SGHAT and FQNNGV. The CDR3 DNA sequence: TGTGCCAGCAGCTTAGTCCCTAGCGGGAGGAGAAATGAGCAGTTCTTC. As protein: CASSLVPSGRRNEQFF.

The chain recombines TRBV6-5 with TRBJ1-4; D unresolved. The V and J ends lost 0 bases and 6 bases respectively, with 11 bases between them. CDR3 length equals 15 residues. Germline V gene data show CDR1 as MNHEY and CDR2 as SVGAGI. CDR3 protein: CASSYSGSRDEKLFF. In DNA form, the CDR3 reads TGTGCCAGCAGTTACTCGGGGTCTCGGGATGAAAAACTGTTTTTT.

This sequence joins TRBV7-6 and TRBJ2-7; 8 nucleotides match TRBD2. The V and J ends lost 5 bases and 6 bases, in that order; junction bases with no gene match: 21. The CDR3 loop spans 18 amino acids. Germline V gene sequence: CDR1 SGHVS, CDR2 FNYEAQ. CDR3 bases: TGTGCCAGCAGCAATAAGGGGACTAGAACGTCTGAAGGGCCCGAGCAGTACTTC. Protein product: CASSNKGTRTSEGPEQYF.

This clone was detected only a few times. The chain couples TRBV18 to TRBJ2-2; D uncertain. V lost 3 bases and J lost 1, with 9 bases in between. The germline CDR1 and CDR2 sequences are KGHSH and LQKENI. The length of the CDR3 is 15 residues. CDR3 nucleotides: TGTGCCAGCTCACCTTACAGCCAGAACACCGGGGAGCTGTTTTTT. Residues: CASSPYSQNTGELFF. Based on the CDR3 plus reference TRBV18 and TRBJ2-2, the full variable domain is NAGVMQNPRHLVRRRGQEARLRCSPMKGHSHVYWYRQLPEEGLKFMVYLQKENIIDESGMPKERFSAEFPKEGPSILRIQQVVRGDSAAYFCASSPYSQNTGELFFGEGSRLTVL.

The chain uses TRBV5-1 and TRBJ2-3; no firm D call. CDR3 size: 14 residues. Germline-derived CDR1 and CDR2 are SGHRS and YFSETQ. Trimming cost V 6 bases and J 5 bases, with 16 bases left between them. This chain's CDR3 is CASNSVWAEDTQYF. Here the CDR3 DNA reads TGCGCCAGCAATTCGGTATGGGCGGAAGATACGCAGTATTTT.

Only one count was recorded for this clone. The V and J genes are TRBV5-1 and TRBJ2-3; possibly TRBD2 for D (6 bases). Trimming cost V 3 bases and J 3 bases, with 14 bases left between them. The CDR3 runs to 15 residues. Per germline, CDR1 SGHRS and CDR2 YFSETQ. CDR3 DNA: TGCGCCAGCAGCTCGCAGTACGGGAGTACAGATACGCAGTATTTT. Amino acids: CASSSQYGSTDTQYF.

This rearrangement joins TRBV5-4 to TRBJ2-5, with TRBD2 matching over 13 bases. Germline V gene data show CDR1 as SGHNT and CDR2 as YYREEE (reference sequence). The CDR3 runs to 16 residues. Unmatched junction bases numbered 0, after V lost 0 bases and J lost 1 base. The CDR3 protein is CASSLGTSGGQETQYF. The CDR3, as DNA: TGTGCCAGCAGCTTGGGGACTAGCGGGGGCCAAGAGACCCAGTACTTC. The whole variable domain, filled in from reference TRBV5-4 and TRBJ2-5, reads ETGVTQSPTHLIKTRGQQVTLRCSSQSGHNTVSWYQQALGQGPQFIFQYYREEENGRGNFPPRFSGLQFPNYSSELNVNALELDDSALYLCASSLGTSGGQETQYFGPGTRLLVL.

As concerns this clone: At one boundary the junction diverges from the germline segment, which might be a read error. The rearrangement joins TRBV19 to TRBJ1-2; unclear D gene. The CDR3 is made up of 13 amino acids. CDR1 and CDR2 from the germline V gene are LNHDA and SQIVND (reference sequence). The CDR3 region is CASTALPRRALSF. The DNA for the CDR3 is TGTGCCAGTACCGCCCTTCCCCGACGGGCCCTAAGCTTC.